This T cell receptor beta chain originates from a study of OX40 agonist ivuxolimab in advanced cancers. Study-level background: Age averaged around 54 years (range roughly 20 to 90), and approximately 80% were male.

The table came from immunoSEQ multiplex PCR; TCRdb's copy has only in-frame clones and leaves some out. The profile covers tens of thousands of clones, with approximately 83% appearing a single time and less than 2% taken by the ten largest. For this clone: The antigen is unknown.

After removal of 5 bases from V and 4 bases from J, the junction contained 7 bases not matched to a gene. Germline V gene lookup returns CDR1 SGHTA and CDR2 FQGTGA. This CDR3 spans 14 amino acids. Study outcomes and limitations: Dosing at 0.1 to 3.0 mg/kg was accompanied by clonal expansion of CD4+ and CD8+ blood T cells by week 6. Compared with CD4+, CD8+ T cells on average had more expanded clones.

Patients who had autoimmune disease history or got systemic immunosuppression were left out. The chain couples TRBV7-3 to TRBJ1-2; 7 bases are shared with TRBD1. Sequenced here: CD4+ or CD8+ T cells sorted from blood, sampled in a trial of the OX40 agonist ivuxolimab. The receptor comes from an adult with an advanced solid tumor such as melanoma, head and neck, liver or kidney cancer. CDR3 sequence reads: CASSLGGQSYGYTF. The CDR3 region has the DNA TGTGCCAGCAGCCTGGGGGGACAGAGCTATGGCTACACCTTC.